This note documents a single TCR beta chain sequence. The data originate from a study of cytomegalovirus exposure and HLA in healthy donors. Turning to the study itself: The platform used for the 100 to 150 validation repertoires matched that of the approximately 620 first-cohort repertoires, a later analysis reported.

Looked up from germline, CDR1 is DFQATT and CDR2 is SNEGSKA (reference sequence). The CDR3 extends over 11 amino acids. Trimming took 6 bases from V and 1 from J, leaving 6 bases between them. Repertoires were generated with immunoSEQ multiplex PCR, while TCRdb's copy carries only in-frame clones and drops some. Here the sample spans 200,000 to 250,000 clones, around 86% being singletons. The chain has TRBV20-1 and TRBJ1-1; no clear D. The sequenced material came from PBMCs. This clonotype was obtained from a woman aged 18-29 years in good health and CMV-seropositive. The CDR3 DNA reads as TGCAGTGCCCGGGAGAACACTGAAGCTTTCTTT. Its translation is CSARENTEAFF.